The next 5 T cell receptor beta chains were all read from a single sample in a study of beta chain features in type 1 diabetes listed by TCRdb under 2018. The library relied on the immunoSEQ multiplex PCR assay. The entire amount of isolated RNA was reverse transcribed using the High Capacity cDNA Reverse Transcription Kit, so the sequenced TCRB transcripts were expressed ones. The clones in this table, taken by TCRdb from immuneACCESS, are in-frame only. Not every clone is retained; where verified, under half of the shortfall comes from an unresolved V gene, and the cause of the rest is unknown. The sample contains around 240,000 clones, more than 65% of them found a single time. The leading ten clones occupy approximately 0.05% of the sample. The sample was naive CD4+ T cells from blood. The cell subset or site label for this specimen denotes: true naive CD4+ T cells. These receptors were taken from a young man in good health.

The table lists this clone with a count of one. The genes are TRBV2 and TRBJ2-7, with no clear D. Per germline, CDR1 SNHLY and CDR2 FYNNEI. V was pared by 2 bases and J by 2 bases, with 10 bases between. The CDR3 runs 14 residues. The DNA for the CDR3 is TGTGCCAGCAGTGAACGTGGACGTCCCTACGAGCAGTACTTC. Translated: CASSERGRPYEQYF.

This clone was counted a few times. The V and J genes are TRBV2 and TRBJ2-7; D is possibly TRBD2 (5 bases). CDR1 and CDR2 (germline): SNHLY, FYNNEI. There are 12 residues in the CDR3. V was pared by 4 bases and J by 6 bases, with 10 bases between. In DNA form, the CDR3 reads TGTGCCAGCAGTGTTCGAGAGGGCGAGCAGTACTTC. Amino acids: CASSVREGEQYF. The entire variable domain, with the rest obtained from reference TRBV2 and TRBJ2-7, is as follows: EPEVTQTPSHQVTQMGQEVILRCVPISNHLYFYWYRQILGQKVEFLVSFYNNEISEKSEIFDDQFSVERPDGSNFTLKIRSTKLEDSAMYFCASSVREGEQYFGPGTRLTVT.

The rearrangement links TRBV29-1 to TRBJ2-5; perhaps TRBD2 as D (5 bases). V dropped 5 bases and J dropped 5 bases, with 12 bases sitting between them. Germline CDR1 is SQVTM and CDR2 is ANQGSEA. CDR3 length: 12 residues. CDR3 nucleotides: TGCAGCGTTTCAAGGGAGTGGGAGACCCAGTACTTC. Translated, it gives CSVSREWETQYF.

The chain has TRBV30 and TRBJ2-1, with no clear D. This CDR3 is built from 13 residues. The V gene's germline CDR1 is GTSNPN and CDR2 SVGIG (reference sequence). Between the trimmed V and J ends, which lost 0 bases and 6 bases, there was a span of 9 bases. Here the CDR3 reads CAWSVLVGNEQFF. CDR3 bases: TGTGCCTGGAGTGTACTGGTGGGCAATGAGCAGTTCTTC.

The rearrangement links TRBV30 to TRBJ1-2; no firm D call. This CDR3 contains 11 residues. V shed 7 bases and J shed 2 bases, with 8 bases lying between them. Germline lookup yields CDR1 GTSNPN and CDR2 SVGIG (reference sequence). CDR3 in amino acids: CAYGRNYGYTF. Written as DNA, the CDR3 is TGTGCCTACGGAAGGAACTATGGCTACACCTTC.